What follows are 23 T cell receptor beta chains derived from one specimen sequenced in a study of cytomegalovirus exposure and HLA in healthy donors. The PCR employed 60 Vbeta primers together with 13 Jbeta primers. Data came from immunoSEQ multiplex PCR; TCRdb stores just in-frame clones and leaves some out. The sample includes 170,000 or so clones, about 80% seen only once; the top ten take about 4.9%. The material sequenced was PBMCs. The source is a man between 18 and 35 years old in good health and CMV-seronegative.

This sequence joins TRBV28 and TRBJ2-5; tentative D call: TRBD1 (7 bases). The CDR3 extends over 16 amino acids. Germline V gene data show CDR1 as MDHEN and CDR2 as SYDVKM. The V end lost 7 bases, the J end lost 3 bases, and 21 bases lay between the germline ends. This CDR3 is CASTMVRGTVKETQYF. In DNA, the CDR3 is TGTGCCAGCACTATGGTCCGCGGGACAGTAAAAGAGACCCAGTACTTC.

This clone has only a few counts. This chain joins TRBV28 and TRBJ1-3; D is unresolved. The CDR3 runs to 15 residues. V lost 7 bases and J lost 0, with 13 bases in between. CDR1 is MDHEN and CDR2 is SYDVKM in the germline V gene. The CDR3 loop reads CASNPAGFSGNTIYF. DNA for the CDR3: TGTGCCAGCAATCCCGCGGGCTTCTCTGGAAACACCATATATTTT.

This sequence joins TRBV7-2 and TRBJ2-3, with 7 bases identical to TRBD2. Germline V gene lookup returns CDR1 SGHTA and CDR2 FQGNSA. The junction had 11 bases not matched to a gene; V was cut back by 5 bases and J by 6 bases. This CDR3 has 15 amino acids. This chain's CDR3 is CASSKDRLADDTQYF. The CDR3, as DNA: TGTGCCAGCAGCAAAGATCGGCTAGCGGACGATACGCAGTATTTT.

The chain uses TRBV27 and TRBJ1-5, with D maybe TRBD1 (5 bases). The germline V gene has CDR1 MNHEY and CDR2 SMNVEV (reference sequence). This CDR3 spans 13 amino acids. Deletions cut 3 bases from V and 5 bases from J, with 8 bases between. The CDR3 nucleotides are TGTGCCAGCAGTTTGGGGCATCATCAGCCCCAGCATTTT. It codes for CASSLGHHQPQHF.

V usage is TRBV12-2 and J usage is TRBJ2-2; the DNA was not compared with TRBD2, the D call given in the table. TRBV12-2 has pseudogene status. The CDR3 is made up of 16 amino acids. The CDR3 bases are TGTGCAAGTCGCTTGAGGGTGGCGGATTACACCGGGGAGCTGTTTTTT. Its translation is CASRLRVADYTGELFF.

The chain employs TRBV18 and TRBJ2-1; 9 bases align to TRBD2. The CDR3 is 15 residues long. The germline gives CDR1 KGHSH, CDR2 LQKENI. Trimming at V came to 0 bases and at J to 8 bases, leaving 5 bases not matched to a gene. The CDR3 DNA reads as TGTGCCAGCTCACCACCCCGCGGGGGGGCTGATGAGCAGTTCTTC. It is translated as CASSPPRGGADEQFF.

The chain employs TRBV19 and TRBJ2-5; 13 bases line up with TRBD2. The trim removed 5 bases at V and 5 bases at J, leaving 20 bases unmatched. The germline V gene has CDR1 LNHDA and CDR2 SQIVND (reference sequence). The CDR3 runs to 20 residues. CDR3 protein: CASSLTPGLAGMKGSETQYF. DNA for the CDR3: TGTGCCAGTAGTTTGACTCCGGGACTAGCGGGAATGAAGGGGTCTGAGACCCAGTACTTC.

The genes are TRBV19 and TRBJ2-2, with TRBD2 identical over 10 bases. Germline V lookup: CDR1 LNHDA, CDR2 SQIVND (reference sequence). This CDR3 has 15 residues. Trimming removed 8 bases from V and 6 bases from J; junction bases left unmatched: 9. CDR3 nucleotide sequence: TGTGCCAGTCGACTTCGGACTAGCGGTTCCGGGGAGCTGTTTTTT. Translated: CASRLRTSGSGELFF.

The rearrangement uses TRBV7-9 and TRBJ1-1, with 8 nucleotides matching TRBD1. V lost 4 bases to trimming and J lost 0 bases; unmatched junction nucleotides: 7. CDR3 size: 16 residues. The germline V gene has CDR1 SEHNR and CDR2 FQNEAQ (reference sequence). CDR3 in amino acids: CASSSQQDRVNTEAFF. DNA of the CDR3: TGTGCCAGCAGCTCACAACAGGACAGGGTGAACACTGAAGCTTTCTTT.

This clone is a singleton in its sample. The CDR3 loop reads CASSTLFGSSGEQYF. In nucleotides, the CDR3 is TGTGCCAGCAGCACTCTTTTTGGTAGCTCGGGGGAGCAGTACTTC. The chain recombines TRBV11-2 with TRBJ2-7, with a weak D call TRBD2 (5 bases). CDR1 SGHAT and CDR2 FQNNGV come from the germline V gene. Between the trimmed V and J ends, which lost 5 bases and 7 bases, there was a span of 21 bases. CDR3 length: 15 residues.

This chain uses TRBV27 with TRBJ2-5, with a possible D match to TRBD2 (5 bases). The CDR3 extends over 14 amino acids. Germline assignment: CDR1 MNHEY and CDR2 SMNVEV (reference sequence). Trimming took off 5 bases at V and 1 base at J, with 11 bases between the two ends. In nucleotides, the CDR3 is TGTGCCAGCAGTCCACGGGGTCGCCAAGAGACCCAGTACTTC. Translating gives CASSPRGRQETQYF.

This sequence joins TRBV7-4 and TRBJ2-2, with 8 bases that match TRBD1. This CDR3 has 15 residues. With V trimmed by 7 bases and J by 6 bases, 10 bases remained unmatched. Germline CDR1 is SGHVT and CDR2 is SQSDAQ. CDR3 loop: CASIPGQAPPGELFF. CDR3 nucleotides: TGTGCCAGCATCCCGGGACAGGCCCCTCCCGGGGAGCTGTTTTTT.

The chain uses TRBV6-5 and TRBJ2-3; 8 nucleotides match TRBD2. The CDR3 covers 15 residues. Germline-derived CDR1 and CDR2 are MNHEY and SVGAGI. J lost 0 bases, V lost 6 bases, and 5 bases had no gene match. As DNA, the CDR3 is TGTGCCAGCAGCAAGGGACTAGGGAGCACAGATACGCAGTATTTT. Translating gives CASSKGLGSTDTQYF.

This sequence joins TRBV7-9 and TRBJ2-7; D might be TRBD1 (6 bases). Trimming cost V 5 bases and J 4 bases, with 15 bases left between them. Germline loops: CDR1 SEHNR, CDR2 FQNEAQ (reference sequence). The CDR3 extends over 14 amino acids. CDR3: CASSTTGLSYEQYF. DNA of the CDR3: TGTGCCAGCAGCACAACAGGGCTGAGTTACGAGCAGTACTTC.

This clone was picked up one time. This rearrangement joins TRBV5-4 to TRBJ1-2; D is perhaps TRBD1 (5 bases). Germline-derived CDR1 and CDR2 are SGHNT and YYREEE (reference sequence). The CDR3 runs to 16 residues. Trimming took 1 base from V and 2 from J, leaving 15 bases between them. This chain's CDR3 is CASSLNNKGLNYGYTF. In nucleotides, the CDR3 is TGTGCCAGCAGCTTGAATAATAAGGGGTTAAACTATGGCTACACCTTC. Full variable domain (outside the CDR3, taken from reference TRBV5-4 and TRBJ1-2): ETGVTQSPTHLIKTRGQQVTLRCSSQSGHNTVSWYQQALGQGPQFIFQYYREEENGRGNFPPRFSGLQFPNYSSELNVNALELDDSALYLCASSLNNKGLNYGYTFGSGTRLTVV.

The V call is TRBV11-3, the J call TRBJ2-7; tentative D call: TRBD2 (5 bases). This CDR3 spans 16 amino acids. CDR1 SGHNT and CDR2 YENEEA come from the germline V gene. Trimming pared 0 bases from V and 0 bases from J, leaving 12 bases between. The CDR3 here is CASSLEPSFSSYEQYF. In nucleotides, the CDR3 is TGTGCCAGCAGCTTAGAGCCTAGCTTCAGCTCCTACGAGCAGTACTTC. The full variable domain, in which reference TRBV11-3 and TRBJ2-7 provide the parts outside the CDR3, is EAGVVQSPRYKIIEKKQPVAFWCNPISGHNTLYWYLQNLGQGPELLIRYENEEAVDDSQLPKDRFSAERLKGVDSTLKIQPAELGDSAVYLCASSLEPSFSSYEQYFGPGTRLTVT.

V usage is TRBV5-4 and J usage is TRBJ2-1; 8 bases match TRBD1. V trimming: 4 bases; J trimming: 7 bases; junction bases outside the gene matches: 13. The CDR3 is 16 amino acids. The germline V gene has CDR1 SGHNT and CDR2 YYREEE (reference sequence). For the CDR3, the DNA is TGTGCCAGCAGCCCATCGGGCGGGACAGGAAGGAATGAGCAGTTCTTC. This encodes CASSPSGGTGRNEQFF.

CDR3 DNA: TGTGCCAGCTCCTTATCAGACAGGGCCGGATTTCAGCCCCAGCATTTT. This sequence encodes CASSLSDRAGFQPQHF. V and J are TRBV18 and TRBJ1-5; 7 nucleotides match TRBD1. In germline, CDR1 is KGHSH, CDR2 LQKENI. The CDR3 runs to 16 residues. With 6 bases clipped from V and 6 bases from J, the junction kept 14 bases outside the gene matches. Full variable domain (remainder filled in from reference TRBV18 and TRBJ1-5): NAGVMQNPRHLVRRRGQEARLRCSPMKGHSHVYWYRQLPEEGLKFMVYLQKENIIDESGMPKERFSAEFPKEGPSILRIQQVVRGDSAAYFCASSLSDRAGFQPQHFGDGTRLSIL.

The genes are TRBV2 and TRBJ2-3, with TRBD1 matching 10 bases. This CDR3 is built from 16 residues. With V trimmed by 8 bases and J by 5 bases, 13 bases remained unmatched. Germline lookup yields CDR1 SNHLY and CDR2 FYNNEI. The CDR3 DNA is TGTGCCAGCGGTCGGGCGACAGGGGGCGCGGGAGATACGCAGTATTTT. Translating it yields CASGRATGGAGDTQYF. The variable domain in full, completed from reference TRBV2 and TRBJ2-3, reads EPEVTQTPSHQVTQMGQEVILRCVPISNHLYFYWYRQILGQKVEFLVSFYNNEISEKSEIFDDQFSVERPDGSNFTLKIRSTKLEDSAMYFCASGRATGGAGDTQYFGPGTRLTVL.

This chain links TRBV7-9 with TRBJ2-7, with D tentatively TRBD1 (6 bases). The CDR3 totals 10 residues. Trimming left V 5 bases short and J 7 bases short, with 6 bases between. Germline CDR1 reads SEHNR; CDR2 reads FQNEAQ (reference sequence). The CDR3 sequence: CASSQGEQYF. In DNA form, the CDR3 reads TGTGCCAGCAGCCAGGGGGAGCAGTACTTC.

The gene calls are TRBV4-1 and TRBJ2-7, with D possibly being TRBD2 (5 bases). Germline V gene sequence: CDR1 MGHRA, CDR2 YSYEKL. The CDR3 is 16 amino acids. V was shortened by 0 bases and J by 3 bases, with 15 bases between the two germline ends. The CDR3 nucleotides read TGCGCCAGCAGCCAAGATGAAGGAACTAGGAGCTACGAGCAGTACTTC. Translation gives CASSQDEGTRSYEQYF.

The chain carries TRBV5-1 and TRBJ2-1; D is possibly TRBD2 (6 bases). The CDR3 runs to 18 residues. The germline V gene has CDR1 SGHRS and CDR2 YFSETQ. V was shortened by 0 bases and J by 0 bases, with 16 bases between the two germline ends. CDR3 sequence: CASSLEPPTRPSYNEQFF. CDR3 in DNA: TGCGCCAGCAGCTTGGAGCCCCCGACTAGACCCTCCTACAATGAGCAGTTCTTC.

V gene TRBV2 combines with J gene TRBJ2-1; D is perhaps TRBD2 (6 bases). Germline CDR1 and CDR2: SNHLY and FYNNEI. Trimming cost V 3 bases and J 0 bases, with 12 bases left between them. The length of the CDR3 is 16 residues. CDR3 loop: CASSESGLSSYNEQFF. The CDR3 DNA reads TGTGCCAGCAGTGAGAGCGGGCTTAGCTCCTACAATGAGCAGTTCTTC.